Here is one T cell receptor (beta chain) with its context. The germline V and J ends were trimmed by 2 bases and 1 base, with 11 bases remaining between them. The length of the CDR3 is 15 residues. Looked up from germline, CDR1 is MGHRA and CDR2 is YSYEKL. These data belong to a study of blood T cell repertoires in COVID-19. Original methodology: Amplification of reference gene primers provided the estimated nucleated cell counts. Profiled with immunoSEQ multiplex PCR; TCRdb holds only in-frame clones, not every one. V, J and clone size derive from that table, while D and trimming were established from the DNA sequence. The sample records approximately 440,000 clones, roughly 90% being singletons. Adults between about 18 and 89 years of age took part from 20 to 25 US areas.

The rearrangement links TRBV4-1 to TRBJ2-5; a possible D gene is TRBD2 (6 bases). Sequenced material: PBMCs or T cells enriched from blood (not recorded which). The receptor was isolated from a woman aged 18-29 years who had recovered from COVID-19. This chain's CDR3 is CASSQTGVLQETQYF. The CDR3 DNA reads TGCGCCAGCAGCCAAACGGGGGTTCTCCAAGAGACCCAGTACTTC.